The source of this T cell receptor beta chain is a study of early T cells in non-severe SARS-CoV-2 infection. This CDR3 comprises 17 residues. Per germline, CDR1 MGHRA and CDR2 YSYEKL. Trimming took 0 bases from V and 2 from J, leaving 15 bases between them. The TCR library protocol attached unique molecular identifiers to the individual cDNA molecules. TCRdb itself ran the 5' RACE reads through MiXCR, one entry per CDR3 protein. This table has about 54,000 distinct CDR3 sequences, about 6.4% appearing once. This clonotype was recorded many times. This rearrangement joins TRBV4-1 to TRBJ2-3; TRBD2 is a possible D gene (5 bases). The origin of this receptor is an adult who was a healthcare worker with PCR-confirmed SARS-CoV-2 infection or an uninfected control (not recorded which). The sample was whole blood, taken at baseline. The CDR3 spells CASSQDLASSFTDTQYF. CDR3 nucleotides: TGCGCCAGCAGCCAAGATTTGGCTAGCAGTTTCACAGATACGCAGTATTTT.